Below are 9 T cell receptor beta chains sequenced from a single sample in a study of technical replicates of blood from several donors. Generated by immunoSEQ multiplex PCR, the TCRdb table keeps only in-frame clones and is missing some. Of over 50,000 clones in the sample, around 86% were seen once. The sequencing sample was made of PBMCs. These receptors came from a human donor in good health. Some clones in this sample may be carry-over from other donors' samples.

The rearrangement joins TRBV5-1 to TRBJ2-5; no reliable D call. The length of the CDR3 is 13 residues. From germline, CDR1 is SGHRS and CDR2 YFSETQ. Trimming shortened V by 4 bases and J by 1 base, and 8 bases separated the two germline ends. CDR3 DNA: TGCGCCAGCAGCGCCGGGTCCCAAGAGACCCAGTACTTC. Its translation: CASSAGSQETQYF.

The chain recombines TRBV5-6 with TRBJ1-2, with a possible D match to TRBD1 (6 bases). This CDR3 is 14 amino acids long. Per germline, CDR1 SGHDT and CDR2 YYEEEE. Trimming removed 2 bases from V and 3 bases from J, with 11 bases in between. The CDR3 loop is CASSLSGVDYGYTF. CDR3 DNA sequence: TGTGCCAGCAGCTTATCAGGGGTTGACTATGGCTACACCTTC.

The V and J genes are TRBV2 and TRBJ1-1; 7 bases fit TRBD1. Per germline, CDR1 SNHLY and CDR2 FYNNEI. The CDR3 consists of 14 residues. J was trimmed by 10 bases and V by 6 bases; bases with no gene match: 14. DNA for the CDR3: TGTGCCAGCAGCGAACAACTAGACAGGGTCGGAGCTTTCTTT. Its protein product is CASSEQLDRVGAFF.

The chain has TRBV7-8 and TRBJ1-2; 7 bases match TRBD1. The CDR3 extends over 15 amino acids. CDR1 and CDR2 from the germline V gene are SGHVS and FQNEAQ. Germline trimming cut 9 bases from V and 0 bases from J; bases unmatched to any gene: 10. CDR3 protein: CASARGSFANYGYTF. The DNA for the CDR3 is TGTGCCAGTGCCAGGGGGTCGTTTGCTAACTATGGCTACACCTTC. Looking up the rest from reference TRBV7-8 and TRBJ1-2 gives the full variable domain: GAGVSQSPRYKVAKRGQDVALRCDPISGHVSLFWYQQALGQGPEFLTYFQNEAQLDKSGLPSDRFFAERPEGSVSTLKIQRTQQEDSAVYLCASARGSFANYGYTFGSGTRLTVV.

V gene TRBV9 combines with J gene TRBJ2-3, with 8 positions matching TRBD2. The CDR3 totals 15 residues. J lost 4 bases, V lost 0 bases, and 4 bases had no gene match. Germline CDR1 is SGDLS and CDR2 is YYNGEE. The CDR3 spells CASSVAGGWSDTQYF. CDR3 sequence (DNA): TGTGCCAGCAGCGTAGCGGGGGGGTGGTCAGATACGCAGTATTTT. Full variable domain (remainder filled in from reference TRBV9 and TRBJ2-3): DSGVTQTPKHLITATGQRVTLRCSPRSGDLSVYWYQQSLDQGLQFLIQYYNGEERAKGNILERFSAQQFPDLHSELNLSSLELGDSALYFCASSVAGGWSDTQYFGPGTRLTVL.

The V and J genes are TRBV9 and TRBJ2-2; D perhaps matches TRBD2 (7 bases). The CDR3 has 16 residues. Looked up from germline, CDR1 is SGDLS and CDR2 is YYNGEE. V was cut by 0 bases and J by 4 bases, with 13 bases left in between. As DNA, the CDR3 is TGTGCCAGCAGCGTAGGTTGGGGGGGGGCCACCGGGGAGCTGTTTTTT. It encodes CASSVGWGGATGELFF.

The V and J genes are TRBV7-2 and TRBJ2-7; D is possibly TRBD2 (7 bases). Trimming stripped 0 bases from V and 2 bases from J, with 11 bases between. Germline assignment: CDR1 SGHTA and CDR2 FQGNSA. The CDR3 runs 15 residues. The CDR3 region has the DNA TGTGCCAGCAGCTTAGCGGCGGGGGCTGCCTACGAGCAGTACTTC. Translating it yields CASSLAAGAAYEQYF.

The gene calls are TRBV29-1 and TRBJ1-1; a possible D gene is TRBD1 (6 bases). The CDR3 length is 13 residues. Germline values: CDR1 SQVTM, CDR2 ANQGSEA. V lost 7 bases and J 4 bases, leaving 16 bases between the germline ends. The CDR3 DNA reads TGCAGCGGTACCGGGGCAGGGGCCACTGAAGCTTTCTTT. It translates to CSGTGAGATEAFF.

The chain joins TRBV30 to TRBJ1-6; D gene unclear. The CDR3 runs 14 residues. Germline values: CDR1 GTSNPN, CDR2 SVGIG (reference sequence). V was shortened by 0 bases and J by 4 bases, with 7 bases between the two germline ends. CDR3 region: CAWSVSDYNSPLHF. CDR3 nucleotide sequence: TGTGCCTGGAGTGTGTCAGATTATAATTCACCCCTCCACTTT.